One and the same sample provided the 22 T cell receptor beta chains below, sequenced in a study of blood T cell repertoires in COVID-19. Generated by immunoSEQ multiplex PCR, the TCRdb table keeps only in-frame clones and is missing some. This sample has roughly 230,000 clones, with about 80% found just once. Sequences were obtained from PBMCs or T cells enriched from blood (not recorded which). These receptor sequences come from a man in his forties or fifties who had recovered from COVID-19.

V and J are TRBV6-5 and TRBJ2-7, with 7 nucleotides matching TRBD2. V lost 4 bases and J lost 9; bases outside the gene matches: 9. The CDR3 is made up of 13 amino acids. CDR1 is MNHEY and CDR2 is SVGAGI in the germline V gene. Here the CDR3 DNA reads TGTGCCAGCAGTTGGGGGGGGGATTGGCGGCAGTACTTC. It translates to CASSWGGDWRQYF.

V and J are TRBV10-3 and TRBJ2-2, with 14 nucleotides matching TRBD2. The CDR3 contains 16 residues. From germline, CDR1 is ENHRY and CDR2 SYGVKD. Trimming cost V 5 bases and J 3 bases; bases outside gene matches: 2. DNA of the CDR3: TGTGCCATCAGTCGACTAGCGGGAGGGCACACCGGGGAGCTGTTTTTT. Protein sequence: CAISRLAGGHTGELFF.

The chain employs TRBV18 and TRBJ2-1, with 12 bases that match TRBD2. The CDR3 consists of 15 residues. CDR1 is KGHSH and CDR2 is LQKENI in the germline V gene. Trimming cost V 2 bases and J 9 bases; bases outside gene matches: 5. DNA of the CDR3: TGTGCCAGCTCACCAGCTAGCGGGAGGGCCGGTGAGCAGTTCTTC. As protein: CASSPASGRAGEQFF.

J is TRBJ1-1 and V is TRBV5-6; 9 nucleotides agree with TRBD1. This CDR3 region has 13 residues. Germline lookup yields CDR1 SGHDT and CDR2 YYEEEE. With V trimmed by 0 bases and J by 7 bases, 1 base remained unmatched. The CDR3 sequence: CASSLEDRGEAFF. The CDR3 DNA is TGTGCCAGCAGCTTGGAGGACAGGGGTGAAGCTTTCTTT.

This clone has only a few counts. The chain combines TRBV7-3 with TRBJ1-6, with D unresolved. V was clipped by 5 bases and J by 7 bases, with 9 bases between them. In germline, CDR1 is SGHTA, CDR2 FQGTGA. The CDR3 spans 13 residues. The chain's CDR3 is CASSPGGNSPLHF. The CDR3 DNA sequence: TGTGCCAGCAGCCCAGGTGGGAATTCACCCCTCCACTTT.

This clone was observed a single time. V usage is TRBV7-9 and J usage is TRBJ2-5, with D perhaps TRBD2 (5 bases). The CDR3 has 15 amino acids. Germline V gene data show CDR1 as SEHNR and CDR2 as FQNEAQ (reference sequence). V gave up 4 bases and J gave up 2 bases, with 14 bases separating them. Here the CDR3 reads CASSSTRRRQETQYF. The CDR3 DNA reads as TGTGCCAGCAGCTCGACCCGACGGAGGCAAGAGACCCAGTACTTC.

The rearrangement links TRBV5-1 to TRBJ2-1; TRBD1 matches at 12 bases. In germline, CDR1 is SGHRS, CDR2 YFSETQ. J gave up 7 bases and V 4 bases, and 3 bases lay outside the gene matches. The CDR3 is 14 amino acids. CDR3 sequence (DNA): TGCGCCAGCAGCAGGGACAGGGGGCAGAATGAGCAGTTCTTC. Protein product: CASSRDRGQNEQFF.

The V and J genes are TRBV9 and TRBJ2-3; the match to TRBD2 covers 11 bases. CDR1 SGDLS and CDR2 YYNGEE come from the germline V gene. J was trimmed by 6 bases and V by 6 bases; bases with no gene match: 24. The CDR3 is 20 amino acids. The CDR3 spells CASKGPHVTSGVGGLDTQYF. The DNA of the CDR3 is TGTGCCAGCAAGGGGCCCCATGTGACTAGCGGGGTTGGGGGGTTGGATACGCAGTATTTT.

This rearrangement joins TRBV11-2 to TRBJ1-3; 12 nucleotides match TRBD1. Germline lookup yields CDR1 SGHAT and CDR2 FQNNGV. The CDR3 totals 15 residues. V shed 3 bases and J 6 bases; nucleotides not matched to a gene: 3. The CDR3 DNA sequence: TGTGCCAGCAGCTTCCCGGGACAGGGGGCAAACACCATATATTTT. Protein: CASSFPGQGANTIYF.

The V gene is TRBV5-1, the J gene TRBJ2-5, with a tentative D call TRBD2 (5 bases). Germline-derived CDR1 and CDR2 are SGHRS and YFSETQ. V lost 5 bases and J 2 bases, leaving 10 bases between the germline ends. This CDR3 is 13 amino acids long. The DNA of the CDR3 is TGCGCCAGCAGTCGGGGAGAACAAGAGACCCAGTACTTC. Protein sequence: CASSRGEQETQYF.

CDR3 residues: CASRDILNTEAFF. Written as DNA, the CDR3 is TGCGCCAGCAGGGACATACTGAACACTGAAGCTTTCTTT. J is TRBJ1-1 and V is TRBV5-1, with D possibly TRBD1 on 5 matching bases. The length of the CDR3 is 13 residues. Deletions cut 5 bases from V and 0 bases from J, with 8 bases between. Germline CDR1 is SGHRS and CDR2 is YFSETQ.

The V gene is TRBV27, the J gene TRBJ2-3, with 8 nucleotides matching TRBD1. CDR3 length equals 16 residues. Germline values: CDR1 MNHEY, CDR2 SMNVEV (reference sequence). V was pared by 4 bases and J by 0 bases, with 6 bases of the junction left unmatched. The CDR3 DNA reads TGTGCCAGCAGTTCCCCCCAGGGGGCTAGCACAGATACGCAGTATTTT. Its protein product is CASSSPQGASTDTQYF.

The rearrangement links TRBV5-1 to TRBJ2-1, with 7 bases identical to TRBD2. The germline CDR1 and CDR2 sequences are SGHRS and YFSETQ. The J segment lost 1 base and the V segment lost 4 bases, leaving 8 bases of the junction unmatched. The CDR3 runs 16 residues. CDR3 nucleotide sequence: TGCGCCAGCAGCCCGGGGGGACTCCTTTCCTACAATGAGCAGTTCTTC. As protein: CASSPGGLLSYNEQFF.

The CDR3 sequence: CASSARGLAGGPGYEQFF. In DNA form, the CDR3 reads TGTGCCAGCAGCGCTAGGGGGCTAGCGGGAGGGCCGGGGTATGAGCAGTTCTTC. The J gene is TRBJ2-1, the V gene TRBV9; 12 nucleotides align to TRBD2. Germline trimming cut 3 bases from V and 8 bases from J; bases unmatched to any gene: 15. Germline CDR1 and CDR2: SGDLS and YYNGEE. CDR3 length: 18 residues. Drawing the rest from reference TRBV9 and TRBJ2-1, the complete variable domain is DSGVTQTPKHLITATGQRVTLRCSPRSGDLSVYWYQQSLDQGLQFLIQYYNGEERAKGNILERFSAQQFPDLHSELNLSSLELGDSALYFCASSARGLAGGPGYEQFFGPGTRLTVL.

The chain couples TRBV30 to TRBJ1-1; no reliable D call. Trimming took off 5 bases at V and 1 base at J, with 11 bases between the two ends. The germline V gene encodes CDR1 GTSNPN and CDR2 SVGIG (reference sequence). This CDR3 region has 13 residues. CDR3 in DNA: TGTGCCTGGTCCAGGCCCGGGAACACTGAAGCTTTCTTT. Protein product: CAWSRPGNTEAFF.

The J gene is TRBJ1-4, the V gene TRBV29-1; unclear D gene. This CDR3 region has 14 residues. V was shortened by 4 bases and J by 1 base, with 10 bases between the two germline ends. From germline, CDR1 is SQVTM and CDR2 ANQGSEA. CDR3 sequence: CSVVTGKTNEKLFF. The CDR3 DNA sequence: TGCAGCGTTGTGACGGGGAAAACTAATGAAAAACTGTTTTTT.

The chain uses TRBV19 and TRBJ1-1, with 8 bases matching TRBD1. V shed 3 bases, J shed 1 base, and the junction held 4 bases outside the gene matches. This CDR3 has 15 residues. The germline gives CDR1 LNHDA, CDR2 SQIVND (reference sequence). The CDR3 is CASSIPDRGNTEAFF. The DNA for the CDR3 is TGTGCCAGTAGTATCCCCGACAGGGGGAACACTGAAGCTTTCTTT.

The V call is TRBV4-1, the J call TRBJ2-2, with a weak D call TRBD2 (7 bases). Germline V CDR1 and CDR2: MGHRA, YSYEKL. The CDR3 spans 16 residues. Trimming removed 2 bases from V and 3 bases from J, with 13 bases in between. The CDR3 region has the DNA TGCGCCAGCAGCCAAAGGGGGGGCTTTGACACCGGGGAGCTGTTTTTT. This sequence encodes CASSQRGGFDTGELFF.

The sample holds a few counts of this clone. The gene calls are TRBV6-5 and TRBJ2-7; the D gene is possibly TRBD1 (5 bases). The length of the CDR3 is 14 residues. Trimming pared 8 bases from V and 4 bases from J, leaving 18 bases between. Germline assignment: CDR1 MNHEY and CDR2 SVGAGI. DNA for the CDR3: TGTGCCAGCGCCCTAGGGGCGGCTGGTTACGAGCAGTACTTC. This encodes CASALGAAGYEQYF.

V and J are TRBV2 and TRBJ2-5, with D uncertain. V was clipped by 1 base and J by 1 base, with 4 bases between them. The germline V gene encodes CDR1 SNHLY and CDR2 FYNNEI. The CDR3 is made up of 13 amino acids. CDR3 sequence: CASSEDSQETQYF. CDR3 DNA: TGTGCCAGCAGTGAAGACAGCCAAGAGACCCAGTACTTC.

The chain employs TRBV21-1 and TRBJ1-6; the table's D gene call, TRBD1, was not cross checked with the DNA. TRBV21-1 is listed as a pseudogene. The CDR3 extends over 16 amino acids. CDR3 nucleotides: TGTGCCAGCAGCAAATTCTTGGGGACAGGGAATTCACCCCTCCACTTT. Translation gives CASSKFLGTGNSPLHF.

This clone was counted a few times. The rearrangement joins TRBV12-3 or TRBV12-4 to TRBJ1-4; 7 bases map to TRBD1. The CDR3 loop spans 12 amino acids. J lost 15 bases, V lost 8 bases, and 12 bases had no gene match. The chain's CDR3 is CASRPETGPVFF. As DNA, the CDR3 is TGTGCCAGCCGTCCCGAGACAGGGCCAGTGTTTTTT.